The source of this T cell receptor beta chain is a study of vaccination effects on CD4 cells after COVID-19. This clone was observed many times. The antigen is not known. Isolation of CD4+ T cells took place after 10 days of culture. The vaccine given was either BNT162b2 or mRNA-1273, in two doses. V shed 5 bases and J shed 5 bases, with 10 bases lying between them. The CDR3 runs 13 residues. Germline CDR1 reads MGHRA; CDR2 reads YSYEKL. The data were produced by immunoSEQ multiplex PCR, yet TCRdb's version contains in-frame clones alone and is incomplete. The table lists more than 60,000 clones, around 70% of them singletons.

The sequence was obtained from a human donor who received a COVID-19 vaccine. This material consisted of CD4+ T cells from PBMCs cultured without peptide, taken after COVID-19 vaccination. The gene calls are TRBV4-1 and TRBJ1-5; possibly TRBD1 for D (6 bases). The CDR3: CASSGTSHQPQHF. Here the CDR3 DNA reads TGCGCCAGCAGCGGGACATCTCATCAGCCCCAGCATTTT.